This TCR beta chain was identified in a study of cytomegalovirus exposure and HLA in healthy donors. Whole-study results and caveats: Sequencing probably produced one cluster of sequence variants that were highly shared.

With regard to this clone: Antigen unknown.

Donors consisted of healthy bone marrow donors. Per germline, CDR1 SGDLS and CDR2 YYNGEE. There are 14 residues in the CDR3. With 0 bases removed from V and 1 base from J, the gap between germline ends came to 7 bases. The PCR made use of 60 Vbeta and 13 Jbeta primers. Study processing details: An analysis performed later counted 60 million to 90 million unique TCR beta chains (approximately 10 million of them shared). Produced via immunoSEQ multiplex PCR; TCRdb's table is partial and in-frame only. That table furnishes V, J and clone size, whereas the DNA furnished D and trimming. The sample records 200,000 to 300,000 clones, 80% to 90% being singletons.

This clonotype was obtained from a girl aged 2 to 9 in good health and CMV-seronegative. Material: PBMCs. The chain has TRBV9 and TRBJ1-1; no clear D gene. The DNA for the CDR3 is TGTGCCAGCAGCGTAGTCACGGGGAACACTGAAGCTTTCTTT. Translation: CASSVVTGNTEAFF.